This note documents a single T cell receptor beta chain sequence. V gave up 2 bases and J gave up 7 bases; unmatched junction bases: 13. The CDR3 extends over 18 amino acids. Germline CDR1 is KGHDR and CDR2 is SFDVKD. In the original processing: Reference gene primer amplification yielded estimated nucleated cell counts. Assay used: immunoSEQ multiplex PCR; TCRdb lists only in-frame clones, some missing. V and J calls and clone size come straight from that table; D and trimming were deduced from the DNA. The table lists 300,000 to 450,000 clones, approximately 86% of them singletons. This sample stems from a study of blood T cell repertoires in COVID-19. The overall study: Italy, Spain and the United States were the sources of the convalescent and acute COVID-19 samples. T cells, B-cell-depleted T cells, or PBMCs supplied cDNA or gDNA.

The clonotype originates from a human donor in a cohort sampled during active COVID-19. This chain uses TRBV24-1 with TRBJ2-1, with 10 positions matching TRBD2. The sequencing input was peripheral blood. The CDR3 nucleotides are TGTGCCACCAGTGATTCCGGCAGCGGGAGGGCCTGGGGGAATGAGCAGTTCTTC. This codes for CATSDSGSGRAWGNEQFF.